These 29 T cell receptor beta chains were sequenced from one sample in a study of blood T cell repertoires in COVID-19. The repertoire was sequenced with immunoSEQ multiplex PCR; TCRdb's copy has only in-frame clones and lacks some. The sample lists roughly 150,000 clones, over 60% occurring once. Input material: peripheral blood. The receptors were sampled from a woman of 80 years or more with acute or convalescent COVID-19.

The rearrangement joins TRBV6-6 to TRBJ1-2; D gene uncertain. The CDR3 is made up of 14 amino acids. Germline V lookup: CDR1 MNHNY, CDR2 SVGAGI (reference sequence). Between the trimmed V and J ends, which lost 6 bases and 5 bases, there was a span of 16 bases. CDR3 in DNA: TGTGCCAGCAGCCACCCTGAGGGTGCTTATGGCTACACCTTC. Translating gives CASSHPEGAYGYTF.

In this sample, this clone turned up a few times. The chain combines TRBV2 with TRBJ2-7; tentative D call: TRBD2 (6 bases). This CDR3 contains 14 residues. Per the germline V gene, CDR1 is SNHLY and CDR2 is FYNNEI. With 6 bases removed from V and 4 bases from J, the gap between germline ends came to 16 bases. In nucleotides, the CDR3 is TGTGCCAGCAGAGGATGGGCGGGAACGTACGAGCAGTACTTC. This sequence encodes CASRGWAGTYEQYF.

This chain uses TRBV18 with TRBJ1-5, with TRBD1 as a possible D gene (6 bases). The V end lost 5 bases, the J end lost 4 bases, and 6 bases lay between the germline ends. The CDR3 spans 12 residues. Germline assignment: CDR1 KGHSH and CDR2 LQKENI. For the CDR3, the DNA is TGTGCCAGCTCAACAGGGAATCAGCCCCAGCATTTT. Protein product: CASSTGNQPQHF. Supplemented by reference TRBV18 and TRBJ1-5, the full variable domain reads NAGVMQNPRHLVRRRGQEARLRCSPMKGHSHVYWYRQLPEEGLKFMVYLQKENIIDESGMPKERFSAEFPKEGPSILRIQQVVRGDSAAYFCASSTGNQPQHFGDGTRLSIL.

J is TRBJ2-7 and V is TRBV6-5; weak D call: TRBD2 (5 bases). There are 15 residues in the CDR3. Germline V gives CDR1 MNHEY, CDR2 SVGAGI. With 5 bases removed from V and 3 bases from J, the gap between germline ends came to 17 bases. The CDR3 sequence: CASSSRGGYLYEQYF. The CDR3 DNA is TGTGCCAGCAGTAGCCGAGGAGGTTACCTCTACGAGCAGTACTTC.

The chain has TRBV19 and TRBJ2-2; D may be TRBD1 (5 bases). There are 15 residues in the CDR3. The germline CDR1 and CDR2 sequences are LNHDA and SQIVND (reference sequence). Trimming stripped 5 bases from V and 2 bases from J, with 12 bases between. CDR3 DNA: TGTGCCAGTAGTCCTTTCGACAGAAACACCGGGGAGCTGTTTTTT. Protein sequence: CASSPFDRNTGELFF. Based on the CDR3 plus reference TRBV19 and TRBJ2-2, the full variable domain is DGGITQSPKYLFRKEGQNVTLSCEQNLNHDAMYWYRQDPGQGLRLIYYSQIVNDFQKGDIAEGYSVSREKKESFPLTVTSAQKNPTAFYLCASSPFDRNTGELFFGEGSRLTVL.

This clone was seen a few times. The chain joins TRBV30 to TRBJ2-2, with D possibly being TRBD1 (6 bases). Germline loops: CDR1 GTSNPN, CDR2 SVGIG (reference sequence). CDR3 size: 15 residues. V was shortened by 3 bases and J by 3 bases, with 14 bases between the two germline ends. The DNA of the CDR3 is TGTGCCTGGAGGGGCCGGGACACATACACCGGGGAGCTGTTTTTT. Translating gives CAWRGRDTYTGELFF.

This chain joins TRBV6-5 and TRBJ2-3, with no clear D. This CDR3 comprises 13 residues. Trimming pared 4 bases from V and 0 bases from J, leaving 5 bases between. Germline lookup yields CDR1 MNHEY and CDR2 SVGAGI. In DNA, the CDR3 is TGTGCCAGCAGTTCCCCTAGCACAGATACGCAGTATTTT. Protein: CASSSPSTDTQYF.

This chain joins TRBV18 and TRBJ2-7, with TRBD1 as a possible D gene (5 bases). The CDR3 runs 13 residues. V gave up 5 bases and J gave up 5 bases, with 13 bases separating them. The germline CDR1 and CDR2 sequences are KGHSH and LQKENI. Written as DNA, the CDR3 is TGTGCCAGCTCAGGGCAGGGCATGGACGAGCAGTACTTC. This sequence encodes CASSGQGMDEQYF. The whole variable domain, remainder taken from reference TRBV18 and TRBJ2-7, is NAGVMQNPRHLVRRRGQEARLRCSPMKGHSHVYWYRQLPEEGLKFMVYLQKENIIDESGMPKERFSAEFPKEGPSILRIQQVVRGDSAAYFCASSGQGMDEQYFGPGTRLTVT.

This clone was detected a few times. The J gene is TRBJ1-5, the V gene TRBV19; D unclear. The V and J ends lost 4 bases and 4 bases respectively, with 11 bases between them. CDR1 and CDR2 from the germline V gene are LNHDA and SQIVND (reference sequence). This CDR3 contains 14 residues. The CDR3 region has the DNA TGTGCCAGTAGTACGTTGGCTCGAAATCAGCCCCAGCATTTT. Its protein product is CASSTLARNQPQHF.

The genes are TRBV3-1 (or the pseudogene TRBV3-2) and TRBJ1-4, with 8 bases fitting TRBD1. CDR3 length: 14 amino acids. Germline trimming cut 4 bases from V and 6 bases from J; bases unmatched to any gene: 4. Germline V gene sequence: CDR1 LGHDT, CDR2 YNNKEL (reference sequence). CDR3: CASSPGTGHEKLFF. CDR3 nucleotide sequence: TGTGCCAGCAGCCCCGGGACAGGCCATGAAAAACTGTTTTTT.

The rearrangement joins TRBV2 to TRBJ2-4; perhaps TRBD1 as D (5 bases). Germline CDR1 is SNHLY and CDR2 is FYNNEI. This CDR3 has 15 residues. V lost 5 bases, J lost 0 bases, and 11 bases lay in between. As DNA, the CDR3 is TGTGCCAGCAGTCGACAGCAATCAGCCAAAAACATTCAGTACTTC. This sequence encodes CASSRQQSAKNIQYF.

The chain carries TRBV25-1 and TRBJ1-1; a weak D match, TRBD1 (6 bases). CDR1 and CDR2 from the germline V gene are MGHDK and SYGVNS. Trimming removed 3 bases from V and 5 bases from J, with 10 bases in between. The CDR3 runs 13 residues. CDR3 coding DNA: TGTGCCAGCAGTGAGAACAGGGCTACTGAAGCTTTCTTT. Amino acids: CASSENRATEAFF.

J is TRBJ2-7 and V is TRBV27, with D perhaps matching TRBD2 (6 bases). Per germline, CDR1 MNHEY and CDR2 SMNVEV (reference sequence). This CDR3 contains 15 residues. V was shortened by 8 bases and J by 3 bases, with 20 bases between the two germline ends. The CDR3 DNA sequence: TGTGCCAGCCGGGTGGGAAGCGGGCGAAACTACGAGCAGTACTTC. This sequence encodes CASRVGSGRNYEQYF.

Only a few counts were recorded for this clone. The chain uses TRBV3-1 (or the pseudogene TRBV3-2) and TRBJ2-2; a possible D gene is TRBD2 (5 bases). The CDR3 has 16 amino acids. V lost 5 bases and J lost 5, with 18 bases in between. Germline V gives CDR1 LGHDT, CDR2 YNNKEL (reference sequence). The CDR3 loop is CASSARVLRVTGELFF. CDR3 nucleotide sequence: TGTGCCAGCAGCGCCCGTGTGTTGCGGGTTACCGGGGAGCTGTTTTTT.

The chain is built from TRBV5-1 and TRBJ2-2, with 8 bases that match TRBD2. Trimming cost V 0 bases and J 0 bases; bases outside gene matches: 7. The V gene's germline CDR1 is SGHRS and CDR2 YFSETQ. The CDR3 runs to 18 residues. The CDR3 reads CASSLEDRGRTNTGELFF. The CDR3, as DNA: TGCGCCAGCAGCTTGGAAGACCGCGGGAGGACGAACACCGGGGAGCTGTTTTTT.

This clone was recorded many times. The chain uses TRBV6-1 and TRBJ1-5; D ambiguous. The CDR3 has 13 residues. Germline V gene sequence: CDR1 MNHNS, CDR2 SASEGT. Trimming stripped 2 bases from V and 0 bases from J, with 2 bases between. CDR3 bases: TGTGCCAGCAGTGAACATAGCAATCAGCCCCAGCATTTT. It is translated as CASSEHSNQPQHF.

CDR3 protein: CASSLEGVGNQPQHF. In DNA form, the CDR3 reads TGCGCCAGCAGCTTGGAAGGGGTGGGCAATCAGCCCCAGCATTTT. V usage is TRBV5-1 and J usage is TRBJ1-5; possible D gene TRBD1, 5 bases. Per germline, CDR1 SGHRS and CDR2 YFSETQ. V was clipped by 0 bases and J by 2 bases, with 9 bases between them. There are 15 residues in the CDR3.

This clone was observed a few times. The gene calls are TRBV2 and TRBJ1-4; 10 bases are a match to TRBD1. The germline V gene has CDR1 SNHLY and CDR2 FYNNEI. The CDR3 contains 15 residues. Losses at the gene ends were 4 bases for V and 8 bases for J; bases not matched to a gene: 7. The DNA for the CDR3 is TGTGCCAGCAGTGCTCGGGACAGGGGTGGCGAAAAACTGTTTTTT. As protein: CASSARDRGGEKLFF.

CDR3 nucleotides: TGTGCCAGCAGCTTAGCGGGGGCAGGGTACACCGGGGAGCTGTTTTTT. Amino acid sequence: CASSLAGAGYTGELFF. The rearrangement joins TRBV7-2 to TRBJ2-2; perhaps TRBD1 as D (6 bases). V was pared by 0 bases and J by 3 bases, with 11 bases between. The CDR3 spans 16 residues. The germline gives CDR1 SGHTA, CDR2 FQGNSA.

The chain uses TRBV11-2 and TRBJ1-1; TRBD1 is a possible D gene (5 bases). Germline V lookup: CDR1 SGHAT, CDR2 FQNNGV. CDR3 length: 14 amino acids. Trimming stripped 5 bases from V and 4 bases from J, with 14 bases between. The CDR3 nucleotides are TGTGCCAGCAGCCTTAGGGAGGGGATCACTGAAGCTTTCTTT. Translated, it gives CASSLREGITEAFF.

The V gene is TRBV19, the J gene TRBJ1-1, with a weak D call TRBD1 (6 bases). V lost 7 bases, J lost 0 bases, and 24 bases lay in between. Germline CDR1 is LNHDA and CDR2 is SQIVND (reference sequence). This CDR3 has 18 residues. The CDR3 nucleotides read TGTGCCAGTAACCAAGTCCTAGTCAGGGGAGATATGAACACTGAAGCTTTCTTT. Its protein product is CASNQVLVRGDMNTEAFF.

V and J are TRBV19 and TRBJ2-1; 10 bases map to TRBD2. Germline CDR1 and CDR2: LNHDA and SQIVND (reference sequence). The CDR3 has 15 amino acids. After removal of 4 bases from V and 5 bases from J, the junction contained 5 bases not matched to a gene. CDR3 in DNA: TGTGCCAGTAGTACAACTAGCGGGAAGAACAATGAGCAGTTCTTC. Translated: CASSTTSGKNNEQFF.

The CDR3 is CASSQDMAAGNEQFF. CDR3 nucleotide sequence: TGCGCCAGCAGCCAAGATATGGCAGCAGGCAATGAGCAGTTCTTC. The chain carries TRBV4-1 and TRBJ2-1; no clear D. The germline V and J ends were trimmed by 0 bases and 6 bases, with 12 bases remaining between them. Germline CDR1 is MGHRA and CDR2 is YSYEKL. This CDR3 region has 15 residues.

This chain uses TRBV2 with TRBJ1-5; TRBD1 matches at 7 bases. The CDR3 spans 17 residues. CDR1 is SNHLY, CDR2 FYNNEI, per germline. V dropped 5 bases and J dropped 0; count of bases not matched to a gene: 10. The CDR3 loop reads CASSLDRSWNSNQPQHF. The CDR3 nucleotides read TGTGCCAGCAGTTTGGACAGGTCTTGGAATAGCAATCAGCCCCAGCATTTT.

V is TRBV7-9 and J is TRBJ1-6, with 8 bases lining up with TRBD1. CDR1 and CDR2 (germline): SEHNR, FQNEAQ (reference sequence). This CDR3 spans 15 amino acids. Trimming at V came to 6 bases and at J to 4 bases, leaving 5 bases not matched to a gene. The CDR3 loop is CASRGQAQYNSPLHF. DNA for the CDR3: TGTGCCAGCAGGGGACAGGCCCAATATAATTCACCCCTCCACTTT.

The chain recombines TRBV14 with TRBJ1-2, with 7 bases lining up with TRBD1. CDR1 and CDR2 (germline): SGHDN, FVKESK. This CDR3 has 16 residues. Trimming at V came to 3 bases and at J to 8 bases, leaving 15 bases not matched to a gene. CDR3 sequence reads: CASSHNTRQGQWGYTF. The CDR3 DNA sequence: TGTGCCAGCAGCCACAACACCCGACAGGGACAGTGGGGCTACACCTTC. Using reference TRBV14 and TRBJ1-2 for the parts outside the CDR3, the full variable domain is EAGVTQFPSHSVIEKGQTVTLRCDPISGHDNLYWYRRVMGKEIKFLLHFVKESKQDESGMPNNRFLAERTGGTYSTLKVQPAELEDSGVYFCASSHNTRQGQWGYTFGSGTRLTVV.

CDR3 bases: TGTGCCAGCAGTAGCCAGGGTTTTAGGGCACCCCTCCACTTT. Amino acid sequence: CASSSQGFRAPLHF. The rearrangement links TRBV6-5 to TRBJ1-6; maybe TRBD1 (5 bases). Germline V lookup: CDR1 MNHEY, CDR2 SVGAGI. Trimming pared 5 bases from V and 11 bases from J, leaving 16 bases between. This CDR3 spans 14 amino acids.

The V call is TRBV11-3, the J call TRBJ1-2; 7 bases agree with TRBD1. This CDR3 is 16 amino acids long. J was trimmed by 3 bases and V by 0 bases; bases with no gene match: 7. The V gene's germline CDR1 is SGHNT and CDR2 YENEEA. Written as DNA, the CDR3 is TGTGCCAGCAGCTTAGAGCGGGACAGTAATTACTATGGCTACACCTTC. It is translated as CASSLERDSNYYGYTF.

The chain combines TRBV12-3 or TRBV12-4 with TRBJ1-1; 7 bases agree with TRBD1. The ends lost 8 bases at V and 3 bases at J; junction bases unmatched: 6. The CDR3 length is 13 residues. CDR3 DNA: TGTGCCAGCGTACGACAGGGATACACTGAAGCTTTCTTT. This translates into CASVRQGYTEAFF.